Reported below is one T cell receptor beta chain. This sample was included in a study of blood T cell repertoires in COVID-19. Study information: Some COVID-19 samples were acute and others convalescent; all came from the United States, Italy and Spain. From T cells, B-cell-depleted T cells, or PBMCs came the material, which was cDNA or gDNA.

How the authors handled the data: Amplification of reference gene primers provided the estimated nucleated cell counts. Profiled with immunoSEQ multiplex PCR; TCRdb holds only in-frame clones, not every one. Clonal size and the V and J genes are those of that table, whereas D and trimming came from the DNA. Altogether about 52,000 clones are present, roughly 87% being singletons, with the ten largest covering around 3%. The CDR3 has 14 residues. The J segment lost 3 bases and the V segment lost 3 bases, leaving 4 bases of the junction unmatched. Germline V gene sequence: CDR1 SGHRS, CDR2 YFSETQ. J is TRBJ2-7 and V is TRBV5-1; 9 nucleotides align to TRBD1. This receptor was taken from a human donor in a cohort sampled during active COVID-19. The sequencing sample was made of peripheral blood. The chain's CDR3 is CASSWATGGYEQYF. In nucleotides, the CDR3 is TGCGCCAGCAGCTGGGCGACAGGGGGCTACGAGCAGTACTTC.